A single sample is the source of the 16 T cell receptor beta chains below, sequenced in a study of response to subunit inactivated influenza vaccine. TCRdb re-called the RT-PCR reads with MiXCR, one entry per CDR3 protein. Among more than 400,000 distinct CDR3 sequences, approximately 7.7% were seen once, and the ten largest hold about an eighth. Specimen: PBMCs from blood, collected around 25 months after vaccination. All receptors come from a man between 50 and 69 years old who received an inactivated influenza vaccine.

The chain uses TRBV19 and TRBJ2-1, with 7 bases aligning to TRBD1. CDR1 is LNHDA, CDR2 SQIVND, per germline (reference sequence). V shed 6 bases and J 3 bases; nucleotides not matched to a gene: 5. This CDR3 comprises 14 residues. The CDR3: CASRPGQNYNEQFF. The CDR3 nucleotides are TGTGCCAGTAGGCCGGGACAGAACTACAATGAGCAGTTCTTC.

This chain uses TRBV6-2 or TRBV6-3 with TRBJ2-7; a possible D gene is TRBD1 (5 bases). The CDR3 is 14 residues long. Trimming pared 5 bases from V and 1 base from J, leaving 12 bases between. Germline V gene data show CDR1 as MNHEY and CDR2 as SVGEGT. CDR3 sequence reads: CASSRLTVSYEQYF. The CDR3 nucleotides are TGTGCCAGCAGTCGCCTGACAGTTTCCTACGAGCAGTACTTC.

This clonotype was counted a few times. The V call is TRBV20-1, the J call TRBJ2-3; D is perhaps TRBD1 or TRBD2 (6 bases each). The CDR3 is made up of 17 amino acids. Trimming removed 0 bases from V and 2 bases from J, with 18 bases in between. The germline gives CDR1 DFQATT, CDR2 SNEGSKA (reference sequence). The CDR3 nucleotides read TGCAGTGCTAGAGATGCCGAAGGGGGGTCGTTCACAGATACGCAGTATTTT. Amino acids: CSARDAEGGSFTDTQYF.

The chain couples TRBV4-3 to TRBJ2-1; 12 bases fit TRBD2. V lost 0 bases, J lost 10 bases, and 4 bases stayed unmatched. Germline lookup yields CDR1 LGHNA and CDR2 YSLEER. The CDR3 length is 15 residues. CDR3 in amino acids: CASSQDAGLAGEQFF. As DNA, the CDR3 is TGCGCCAGCAGCCAAGATGCCGGACTAGCGGGAGAGCAGTTCTTC.

There are many counts of this clonotype. The chain uses TRBV5-1 and TRBJ2-2; no definite D call. This CDR3 spans 13 amino acids. V was cut by 2 bases and J by 7 bases, with 9 bases left in between. CDR1 is SGHRS and CDR2 is YFSETQ in the germline V gene. CDR3 sequence reads: CASSFTVGGELFF. The CDR3, as DNA: TGCGCCAGCAGCTTTACCGTGGGCGGGGAGCTGTTTTTT.

Ten or more counts support this clonotype. The chain combines TRBV7-2 with TRBJ1-4, with a weak D call TRBD1 (5 bases). CDR3 length: 14 amino acids. The germline gives CDR1 SGHTA, CDR2 FQGNSA. The V and J ends lost 2 bases and 5 bases respectively, with 9 bases between them. This CDR3 is CASSLQGGNEKLFF. The CDR3 coding sequence is TGTGCCAGCAGCTTACAGGGAGGGAATGAAAAACTGTTTTTT.

This clonotype was observed a few times. The chain employs TRBV5-1 and TRBJ1-2, with D possibly matching TRBD1 (5 bases). V dropped 5 bases and J dropped 8 bases, with 13 bases sitting between them. Germline CDR1 and CDR2: SGHRS and YFSETQ. The CDR3 has 12 residues. CDR3 residues: CASRSQGIGYTF. CDR3 nucleotides: TGCGCCAGCAGATCGCAGGGAATCGGCTACACCTTC.

As for this clonotype: A much more abundant neighbour one base away suggests this may be a read error. This sequence joins TRBV12-3 or TRBV12-4 and TRBJ1-1; D is uncertain. V gave up 7 bases and J gave up 0 bases, with 9 bases separating them. This CDR3 contains 13 residues. CDR3 region: CASNVKLNTEAFF. CDR3 nucleotides: TGTGCCAGCAATGTTAAGTTGAACACTGAAGCTTTCTTT.

This rearrangement joins TRBV20-1 to TRBJ2-1; the match to TRBD2 covers 13 bases. Germline-derived CDR1 and CDR2 are DFQATT and SNEGSKA (reference sequence). The ends lost 6 bases at V and 9 bases at J; junction bases unmatched: 8. CDR3 length equals 14 residues. CDR3 DNA: TGCAGTGCCCCTACTAGCGGGGGGGCAGGTGAGCAGTTCTTC. Its translation: CSAPTSGGAGEQFF.

This clonotype was picked up a small number of times. The V call is TRBV30, the J call TRBJ2-7, with 7 positions matching TRBD1. Germline assignment: CDR1 GTSNPN and CDR2 SVGIG (reference sequence). The J segment lost 5 bases and the V segment lost 6 bases, leaving 10 bases of the junction unmatched. CDR3 length equals 13 residues. The CDR3 is CACGTGVYDEQYF. For the CDR3, the DNA is TGTGCCTGTGGAACAGGGGTCTACGACGAGCAGTACTTC.

This clonotype was detected many times. The V call is TRBV7-2, the J call TRBJ2-7; D is unresolved. The germline CDR1 and CDR2 sequences are SGHTA and FQGNSA. This CDR3 comprises 16 residues. The V gene lost 1 base and the J gene lost 3 bases, with 16 bases spanning the gap. DNA of the CDR3: TGTGCCAGCAGCTTAGTTGGTTCGCAGGTGGTCTACGAGCAGTACTTC. Residues: CASSLVGSQVVYEQYF.

This rearrangement joins TRBV4-1 to TRBJ1-3; D possibly corresponds to TRBD1 (5 bases). The germline V and J ends were trimmed by 1 base and 4 bases, with 20 bases remaining between them. There are 18 residues in the CDR3. Germline V lookup: CDR1 MGHRA, CDR2 YSYEKL. The CDR3 bases are TGCGCCAGCAGCCAAGGGGGTGGCTGGGGCCCGGGAGGAAACACCATATATTTT. It is translated as CASSQGGGWGPGGNTIYF.

V and J are TRBV10-3 and TRBJ2-7, with 11 bases that match TRBD2. Germline trimming cut 6 bases from V and 2 bases from J; bases unmatched to any gene: 6. The CDR3 is 15 residues long. The germline CDR1 and CDR2 sequences are ENHRY and SYGVKD. The CDR3 sequence: CAISLRLAGTYEQYF. In nucleotides, the CDR3 is TGTGCCATCAGCCTCCGACTAGCGGGGACCTACGAGCAGTACTTC.

The gene calls are TRBV27 and TRBJ1-3, with D uncertain. The CDR3 has 16 amino acids. V was shortened by 2 bases and J by 0 bases, with 11 bases between the two germline ends. In germline, CDR1 is MNHEY, CDR2 SMNVEV (reference sequence). The CDR3 region is CASSLTASYSGNTIYF. CDR3 DNA: TGTGCCAGCAGTTTAACTGCCAGCTACTCTGGAAACACCATATATTTT.

This clonotype was counted between two and nine times. J is TRBJ1-1 and V is TRBV10-3; maybe TRBD1 (5 bases). This CDR3 is 13 amino acids long. Per germline, CDR1 ENHRY and CDR2 SYGVKD. V shed 6 bases and J shed 4 bases, with 12 bases lying between them. The CDR3 loop is CAIRGRKGTEAFF. CDR3 DNA sequence: TGTGCCATCAGGGGGCGTAAAGGCACTGAAGCTTTCTTT.

This clonotype was counted many times. The CDR3 DNA is TGTGCCAGCAGAGCGGGGAGACAAGAGACCCAGTACTTC. Translated: CASRAGRQETQYF. V and J are TRBV3-1 and TRBJ2-5; 7 bases fit TRBD2. After removal of 6 bases from V and 2 bases from J, the junction contained 3 bases not matched to a gene. CDR1 and CDR2 (germline): LGHDT, YNNKEL (reference sequence). The CDR3 extends over 13 amino acids.